This passage covers 21 T cell receptor beta chains from one sample sequenced in a study of shared clonotypes between healthy human individuals. The method was immunoSEQ multiplex PCR; TCRdb's version includes in-frame clones alone and lacks a portion of them. The table has 2 million to 3 million clones, approximately 94% seen once. Sequenced material: naive CD4+ T cells from PBMCs. Stated subset: CD45RA+ positively selected. These TCRs come from a man in his late teens or twenties in good health. Some clones in this sample may be carry-over from other donors' samples.

This clone was recorded once. Other DNA sequences in the same sample also yield this CDR3. The rearrangement links TRBV28 to TRBJ1-5; TRBD1 agrees at 7 bases. V was clipped by 4 bases and J by 4 bases; unmatched bases: 4. The CDR3 is made up of 14 amino acids. Germline-derived CDR1 and CDR2 are MDHEN and SYDVKM. The CDR3 nucleotides are TGTGCCAGCAGTTCAGGGGGATCAAATCAGCCCCAGCATTTT. It yields the protein CASSSGGSNQPQHF.

As for this clone: Other nucleotide sequences from this sample produce the same CDR3. V gene TRBV28 combines with J gene TRBJ1-1, with 8 bases identical to TRBD1. The CDR3 is made up of 13 amino acids. Unmatched junction bases numbered 3, after V lost 5 bases and J lost 4 bases. Germline V lookup: CDR1 MDHEN, CDR2 SYDVKM. The CDR3, as DNA: TGTGCCAGCAGTGGACAGGGCCGCACTGAAGCTTTCTTT. It encodes CASSGQGRTEAFF.

As for this clone: The sample carries other DNA sequences with the same CDR3. The chain combines TRBV7-9 with TRBJ1-4; possibly TRBD1 for D (5 bases). Deletions cut 1 base from V and 6 bases from J, with 9 bases between. Per the germline V gene, CDR1 is SEHNR and CDR2 is FQNEAQ (reference sequence). The CDR3 has 14 residues. CDR3 amino acids: CASSLGQGDEKLFF. Here the CDR3 DNA reads TGTGCCAGCAGCTTAGGGCAGGGAGATGAAAAACTGTTTTTT.

This chain uses TRBV5-6 with TRBJ1-2, with 8 bases matching TRBD1. The germline CDR1 and CDR2 sequences are SGHDT and YYEEEE. The CDR3 contains 16 residues. J gave up 0 bases and V 2 bases, and 6 bases lay outside the gene matches. The CDR3 protein is CASSFQTGATNYGYTF. In DNA, the CDR3 is TGTGCCAGCAGCTTTCAGACAGGGGCTACTAACTATGGCTACACCTTC.

This chain joins TRBV2 and TRBJ1-3; 7 nucleotides agree with TRBD1. V gave up 6 bases and J gave up 4 bases; unmatched junction bases: 3. The length of the CDR3 is 13 residues. Germline V gene data show CDR1 as SNHLY and CDR2 as FYNNEI. CDR3 in DNA: TGTGCCAGCAGGACAGGGATGGGAAACACCATATATTTT. Protein product: CASRTGMGNTIYF.

CDR3 residues: CASSYSGGGELFF. CDR3 sequence (DNA): TGTGCCAGCAGTTACTCGGGCGGGGGGGAGCTTTTCTTC. J is TRBJ2-1 and V is TRBV6-7; TRBD2 agrees at 9 bases. TRBV6-7 is labeled an ORF, and its function is uncertain. The CDR3 length is 13 residues. V gave up 0 bases and J gave up 16 bases; unmatched junction bases: 7.

The V and J genes are TRBV5-1 and TRBJ2-7; D gene ambiguous. The V gene lost 0 bases and the J gene lost 2 bases, with 6 bases spanning the gap. The germline V gene encodes CDR1 SGHRS and CDR2 YFSETQ. The CDR3 loop spans 13 amino acids. CDR3 in amino acids: CASSLVQTYEQYF. Written as DNA, the CDR3 is TGCGCCAGCAGCTTGGTTCAGACCTACGAGCAGTACTTC.

Regarding this clone: Other DNA sequences of this sample code for an identical CDR3. This chain uses TRBV2 with TRBJ2-5; the D is unclear. The V and J ends lost 3 bases and 1 base respectively, with 3 bases between them. Germline CDR1 reads SNHLY; CDR2 reads FYNNEI. The CDR3 is made up of 12 amino acids. The CDR3 sequence is CASSDSQETQYF. CDR3 nucleotides: TGTGCCAGCAGTGATAGCCAAGAGACCCAGTACTTC.

The chain couples TRBV5-1 to TRBJ2-1, with 8 bases fitting TRBD1. The CDR3 has 16 amino acids. The V and J ends lost 5 bases and 5 bases, in that order; junction bases with no gene match: 12. Germline V CDR1 and CDR2: SGHRS, YFSETQ. CDR3 in DNA: TGCGCCAGCAGTTCCGATGAGGACAGGGTAAACAATGAGCAGTTCTTC. Protein: CASSSDEDRVNNEQFF.

The gene calls are TRBV2 and TRBJ1-2; D gene uncertain. Trimming took 3 bases from V and 4 from J, leaving 9 bases between them. Germline CDR1 is SNHLY and CDR2 is FYNNEI. The CDR3 is made up of 13 amino acids. The CDR3 DNA is TGTGCCAGCAGTGACAACGGATTCTATGGCTACACCTTC. Encoded protein: CASSDNGFYGYTF.

The CDR3 sequence is CASSEAAVYYGYTF. CDR3 sequence (DNA): TGTGCCAGCAGTGAAGCAGCGGTCTACTATGGCTACACCTTC. This rearrangement joins TRBV6-1 to TRBJ1-2; no firm D call. V was cut by 0 bases and J by 3 bases, with 8 bases left in between. Germline V gene lookup returns CDR1 MNHNS and CDR2 SASEGT. This CDR3 has 14 amino acids.

This chain connects TRBV21-1 to TRBJ2-6. TRBV21-1 is a listed pseudogene. This CDR3 contains 17 residues. Here the CDR3 DNA reads TGTGCCAGCAGCAAAGATACGGACGGCTCTGGGGCCAACGTCCTGACTTTC. Translated, it gives CASSKDTDGSGANVLTF.

This rearrangement joins TRBV29-1 to TRBJ1-3, with D tentatively TRBD1 (6 bases). The CDR3 runs to 11 residues. Germline V gene lookup returns CDR1 SQVTM and CDR2 ANQGSEA. V shed 7 bases and J shed 4 bases, with 8 bases lying between them. The DNA for the CDR3 is TGCAGCGCAACAGGGGGAAACACCATATATTTT. It is translated as CSATGGNTIYF.

J is TRBJ2-7 and V is TRBV9; D uncertain. Trimming shortened V by 2 bases and J by 2 bases, and 17 bases separated the two germline ends. The CDR3 contains 16 residues. In germline, CDR1 is SGDLS, CDR2 YYNGEE. CDR3 coding DNA: TGTGCCAGCAGCGTTAGTCCATCACAAGGCGCCTACGAGCAGTACTTC. This sequence encodes CASSVSPSQGAYEQYF.

This chain uses TRBV7-9 with TRBJ2-1; 9 bases agree with TRBD2. Germline CDR1 and CDR2: SEHNR and FQNEAQ (reference sequence). There are 16 residues in the CDR3. V was clipped by 6 bases and J by 4 bases; unmatched bases: 10. The CDR3 spells CASSTRTSARYNEQFF. In DNA, the CDR3 is TGTGCCAGCAGTACGAGGACTAGCGCTCGGTACAATGAGCAGTTCTTC.

The chain joins TRBV7-3 to TRBJ2-3; no definite D call. Germline CDR1 reads SGHTA; CDR2 reads FQGTGA. CDR3 length equals 15 residues. The ends were cut back, 1 base at V and 1 base at J, with 9 bases in the middle. CDR3 region: CASSLNGYGTDTQYF. DNA of the CDR3: TGTGCCAGCAGCTTAAATGGATACGGCACAGATACGCAGTATTTT.

The genes are TRBV28 and TRBJ2-1; 10 positions match TRBD1. Germline V gene sequence: CDR1 MDHEN, CDR2 SYDVKM. This CDR3 is built from 17 residues. V was pared by 2 bases and J by 8 bases, with 12 bases of the junction left unmatched. The CDR3 spells CASSLHPTGGVVHEQFF. In nucleotides, the CDR3 is TGTGCCAGCAGTTTACACCCGACAGGGGGCGTCGTCCATGAGCAGTTCTTC.

This clone was seen only once. The chain uses TRBV4-1 and TRBJ2-2; D not resolved. Deletions cut 1 base from V and 5 bases from J, with 8 bases between. CDR1 and CDR2 from the germline V gene are MGHRA and YSYEKL. The CDR3 extends over 14 amino acids. CDR3 residues: CASSQVGWTGELFF. The DNA for the CDR3 is TGCGCCAGCAGCCAAGTGGGGTGGACCGGGGAGCTGTTTTTT.

The rearrangement links TRBV7-8 to TRBJ1-2; 9 bases align to TRBD1. Germline V gene data show CDR1 as SGHVS and CDR2 as FQNEAQ. V lost 2 bases to trimming and J lost 4 bases; unmatched junction nucleotides: 5. This CDR3 has 15 residues. The DNA for the CDR3 is TGTGCCAGCAGCTTAAGGGACAGGGATCCCTATGGCTACACCTTC. Amino acids: CASSLRDRDPYGYTF.

The chain carries TRBV25-1 and TRBJ2-5; 7 bases match TRBD1. J lost 2 bases, V lost 6 bases, and 9 bases had no gene match. CDR1 is MGHDK, CDR2 SYGVNS, per germline. The CDR3 has 15 residues. CDR3 sequence: CASSAGTAKQETQYF. CDR3 sequence (DNA): TGTGCCAGCAGCGCCGGGACAGCCAAGCAAGAGACCCAGTACTTC.

The chain couples TRBV5-1 to TRBJ2-5, with 10 bases matching TRBD2. The CDR3 loop spans 16 amino acids. With 1 base clipped from V and 5 bases from J, the junction kept 8 bases outside the gene matches. The germline gives CDR1 SGHRS, CDR2 YFSETQ. The CDR3 nucleotides read TGCGCCAGCAGCTTGCCTAGCGGGAGCGAGGGGGAGACCCAGTACTTC. This codes for CASSLPSGSEGETQYF. The full variable domain, its missing parts supplied by reference TRBV5-1 and TRBJ2-5, is KAGVTQTPRYLIKTRGQQVTLSCSPISGHRSVSWYQQTPGQGLQFLFEYFSETQRNKGNFPGRFSGRQFSNSRSEMNVSTLELGDSALYLCASSLPSGSEGETQYFGPGTRLLVL.